One and the same sample provided the 19 T cell receptor beta chains below, sequenced in a study of T cells after yellow fever vaccination (dated by TCRdb to between 2018 and 2021). The library was generated by 5' RACE. Data came from an Illumina HiSeq 2500. TCRdb applied fastp at Q25 and MiXCR to the public reads, then kept only in-frame beta chains. All rows with the same CDR3 protein become a single entry with the most common DNA and genes. This sample has fewer than 350,000 distinct CDR3 sequences in its table, and roughly 8.7% of those were observed once. Roughly 18% of the sample is held by the ten biggest clonotypes. In light of the paper, this sample's treatment or condition label describes: live attenuated yellow fever vaccine strain. The material was PBMCs, obtained on the day of the first yellow fever vaccination. These receptor sequences come from a man younger than 35 who received the YFV17D yellow fever vaccine.

This clonotype turned up a few times. The chain carries TRBV10-1 and TRBJ2-3; D assignment may be TRBD1 or TRBD2 (6 bases each). Germline CDR1 reads WNHNN; CDR2 reads SYGVQD (reference sequence). The CDR3 sequence is 15 residues long. V was trimmed by 9 bases and J by 3 bases, leaving 19 bases between them. CDR3 bases: TGCGCCAGTTCCCGGGGGCCGGGGAATACAGATACGCAGTATTTT. Translation gives CASSRGPGNTDTQYF.

This chain joins TRBV18 and TRBJ2-6; D tentatively reads TRBD1 or TRBD2 (6 bases each). CDR1 and CDR2 from the germline V gene are KGHSH and LQKENI. V gave up 3 bases and J gave up 2 bases, with 17 bases separating them. CDR3 length equals 18 residues. The CDR3 protein is CASSPGMPGAAGANVLTF. CDR3 coding DNA: TGTGCCAGCTCACCCGGGATGCCGGGGGCGGCTGGGGCCAACGTCCTGACTTTC.

This rearrangement joins TRBV6-5 to TRBJ2-3, with 9 bases matching TRBD2. The ends lost 3 bases at V and 8 bases at J; junction bases unmatched: 6. This CDR3 contains 14 residues. Germline V gene sequence: CDR1 MNHEY, CDR2 SVGAGI. In DNA, the CDR3 is TGTGCCAGCAGTTATGATCCAGCGGGGGGTACGCAGTATTTT. Its protein product is CASSYDPAGGTQYF.

This clonotype was seen many times. The V and J genes are TRBV28 and TRBJ1-5, with 7 bases identical to TRBD1. After removal of 5 bases from V and 4 bases from J, the junction contained 8 bases not matched to a gene. This CDR3 spans 15 amino acids. CDR1 and CDR2 from the germline V gene are MDHEN and SYDVKM. The CDR3 DNA sequence: TGTGCCAGCAGTCTAATCCGGGACAGAAATCAGCCCCAGCATTTT. Translated: CASSLIRDRNQPQHF.

This clonotype was seen at least ten times. V and J are TRBV28 and TRBJ1-1; 7 bases align to TRBD1. Germline values: CDR1 MDHEN, CDR2 SYDVKM. This CDR3 comprises 17 residues. The V segment lost 6 bases and the J segment 5 bases; nucleotides outside the gene matches: 18. CDR3 region: CASRQYKGAVTVTEAFF. As DNA, the CDR3 is TGTGCCAGCAGACAATACAAGGGGGCGGTTACGGTAACTGAAGCTTTCTTT.

The chain links TRBV7-2 to TRBJ2-7; D not certain. CDR3 length: 14 residues. The ends were cut back, 4 bases at V and 4 bases at J, with 14 bases in the middle. Germline CDR1 is SGHTA and CDR2 is FQGNSA. CDR3 coding DNA: TGTGCCAGCAGCTCACGACCGGGCCCTTACGAGCAGTACGTC. Translation gives CASSSRPGPYEQYV.

This clonotype appeared a few times. The V and J genes are TRBV6-6 and TRBJ1-2; no clear D. CDR1 and CDR2 from the germline V gene are MNHNY and SVGAGI (reference sequence). V shed 5 bases and J shed 3 bases, with 7 bases lying between them. This CDR3 contains 12 residues. CDR3: CASSPGHYGYTF. CDR3 DNA: TGTGCCAGCAGTCCCGGGCACTATGGCTACACCTTC.

This clonotype was counted a few times. This sequence joins TRBV2 and TRBJ2-3; 9 nucleotides match TRBD1. Losses at the gene ends were 4 bases for V and 2 bases for J; bases not matched to a gene: 4. This CDR3 spans 15 amino acids. Germline lookup yields CDR1 SNHLY and CDR2 FYNNEI. The CDR3 reads CASSGGTGNTDTQYF. For the CDR3, the DNA is TGTGCCAGCAGTGGGGGGACAGGGAACACAGATACGCAGTATTTT.

This clonotype was found many times. V and J are TRBV6-5 and TRBJ2-3, with D perhaps matching TRBD2 (7 bases). The CDR3 has 14 residues. Trimming cost V 6 bases and J 4 bases, with 14 bases left between them. CDR1 MNHEY and CDR2 SVGAGI come from the germline V gene. This CDR3 is CASSSGGGADTQYF. CDR3 in DNA: TGTGCCAGCAGCTCGGGGGGCGGCGCAGATACGCAGTATTTT.

The chain links TRBV19 to TRBJ2-6; 10 nucleotides line up with TRBD1. This CDR3 has 16 residues. The trim removed 5 bases at V and 3 bases at J, leaving 4 bases unmatched. Germline CDR1 reads LNHDA; CDR2 reads SQIVND (reference sequence). The CDR3, as DNA: TGTGCCAGTAGTCGACAGGGGGCGATTGGGGCCAACGTCCTGACTTTC. Translated, it gives CASSRQGAIGANVLTF.

This clonotype was seen more than once but under ten times. This sequence joins TRBV24-1 and TRBJ2-1; TRBD2 is a possible D gene (5 bases). CDR3 length: 13 residues. Germline values: CDR1 KGHDR, CDR2 SFDVKD. V was cut by 4 bases and J by 6 bases, with 9 bases left in between. The CDR3 protein is CATSDRTVNEQFF. The CDR3, as DNA: TGTGCCACCAGTGACCGGACTGTCAATGAGCAGTTCTTC.

The gene calls are TRBV20-1 and TRBJ1-2; weak D call: TRBD1 (5 bases). The germline V gene has CDR1 DFQATT and CDR2 SNEGSKA (reference sequence). The CDR3 extends over 15 amino acids. V lost 0 bases to trimming and J lost 2 bases, with 13 bases between them. CDR3 protein: CSARDTGRTNYGYTF. DNA for the CDR3: TGCAGTGCTAGAGATACGGGACGGACAAACTATGGCTACACCTTC.

V is TRBV7-2 and J is TRBJ1-5; the D is unclear. Trimming pared 5 bases from V and 6 bases from J, leaving 17 bases between. The CDR3 has 15 residues. Germline CDR1 reads SGHTA; CDR2 reads FQGNSA. The CDR3: CASSAGPSASQPQHF. CDR3 DNA: TGTGCCAGCAGCGCCGGACCTTCGGCGAGTCAGCCCCAGCATTTT.

This clonotype has just a few counts. The gene calls are TRBV27 and TRBJ2-5; D gene ambiguous. The ends were cut back, 4 bases at V and 11 bases at J, with 29 bases in the middle. Germline V CDR1 and CDR2: MNHEY, SMNVEV (reference sequence). There are 17 residues in the CDR3. CDR3 sequence reads: CASSSDATTGPERVQYF. The CDR3 bases are TGTGCCAGCAGTTCTGACGCGACGACCGGGCCCGAAAGGGTACAGTACTTC.

This clonotype was seen at least ten times. The rearrangement uses TRBV20-1 and TRBJ2-3; TRBD2 matches 12 bases. From germline, CDR1 is DFQATT and CDR2 SNEGSKA (reference sequence). The CDR3 has 15 amino acids. The V gene end was trimmed by 6 bases and the J gene end by 6 bases; junction bases not matched to a gene: 10. DNA for the CDR3: TGCAGTGCACCCCTAGCGGGGGGGTCGGCGGATACGCAGTATTTT. Its translation is CSAPLAGGSADTQYF.

The chain uses TRBV14 and TRBJ1-6; D is unclear. V was clipped by 4 bases and J by 5 bases, with 3 bases between them. This CDR3 spans 12 amino acids. Germline loops: CDR1 SGHDN, CDR2 FVKESK. The CDR3: CASSPNNSPLHF. CDR3 DNA: TGTGCCAGCAGCCCTAATAATTCACCCCTCCACTTT.

This CDR3 reads CSARANWDEQFF. CDR3 nucleotide sequence: TGCAGTGCTAGAGCGAATTGGGATGAGCAGTTCTTC. V is TRBV20-1 and J is TRBJ2-1; no reliable D call. The germline V gene encodes CDR1 DFQATT and CDR2 SNEGSKA (reference sequence). The CDR3 sequence is 12 residues long. Trimming removed 1 base from V and 8 bases from J, with 9 bases in between.

This clonotype has ten or more counts. The V call is TRBV7-3, the J call TRBJ2-3; TRBD2 matches at 10 bases. With V trimmed by 5 bases and J by 3 bases, 11 bases remained unmatched. Germline CDR1 is SGHTA and CDR2 is FQGTGA. This CDR3 region has 17 residues. CDR3 sequence: CASSPKQGTSVTDTQYF. The CDR3 DNA follows: TGTGCCAGCAGCCCAAAGCAGGGGACTAGCGTAACAGATACGCAGTATTTT.

In its sample, this clonotype was seen a few times. The chain employs TRBV25-1 and TRBJ2-1, with 9 bases matching TRBD2. CDR1 is MGHDK, CDR2 SYGVNS, per germline. The CDR3 consists of 16 residues. The ends lost 3 bases at V and 5 bases at J; junction bases unmatched: 8. DNA of the CDR3: TGTGCCAGCAGTGATGGTGGGCGGGGGGGGGACAATGAGCAGTTCTTC. This encodes CASSDGGRGGDNEQFF.